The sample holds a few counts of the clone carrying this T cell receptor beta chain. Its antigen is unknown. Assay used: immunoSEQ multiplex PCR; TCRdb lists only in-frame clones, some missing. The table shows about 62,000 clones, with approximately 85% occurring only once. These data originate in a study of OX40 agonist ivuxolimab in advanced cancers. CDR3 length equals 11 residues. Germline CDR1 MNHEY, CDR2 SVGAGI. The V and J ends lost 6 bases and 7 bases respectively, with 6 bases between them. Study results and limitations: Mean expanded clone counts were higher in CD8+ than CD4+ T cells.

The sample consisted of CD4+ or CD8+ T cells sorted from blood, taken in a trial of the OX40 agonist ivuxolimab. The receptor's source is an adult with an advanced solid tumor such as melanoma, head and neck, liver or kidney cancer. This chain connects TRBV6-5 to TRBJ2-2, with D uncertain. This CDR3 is CASRKDGELFF. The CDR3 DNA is TGTGCCAGCAGGAAAGACGGGGAGCTGTTTTTT.